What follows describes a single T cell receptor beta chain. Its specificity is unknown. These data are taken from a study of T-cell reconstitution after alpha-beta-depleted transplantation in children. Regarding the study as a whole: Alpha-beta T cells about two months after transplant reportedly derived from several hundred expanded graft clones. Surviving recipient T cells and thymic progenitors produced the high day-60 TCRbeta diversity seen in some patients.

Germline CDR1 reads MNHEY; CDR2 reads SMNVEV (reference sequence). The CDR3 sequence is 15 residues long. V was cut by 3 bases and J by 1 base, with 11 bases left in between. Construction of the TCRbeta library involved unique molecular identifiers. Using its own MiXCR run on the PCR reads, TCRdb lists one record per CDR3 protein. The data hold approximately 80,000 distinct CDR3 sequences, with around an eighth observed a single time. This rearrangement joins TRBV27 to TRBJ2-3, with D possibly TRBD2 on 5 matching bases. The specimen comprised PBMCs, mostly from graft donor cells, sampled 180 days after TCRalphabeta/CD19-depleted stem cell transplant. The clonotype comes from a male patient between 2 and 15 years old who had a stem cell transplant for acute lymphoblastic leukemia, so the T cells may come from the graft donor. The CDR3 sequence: CASSLRFGGTDTQYF. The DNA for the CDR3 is TGTGCCAGCAGTTTGCGGTTCGGGGGCACAGATACGCAGTATTTT.